Many counts were recorded for the clone carrying this T cell receptor beta chain. This record belongs to a study of human T cells and chemical hapten exposure. The study used a library that attached unique molecular identifiers to individual cDNA molecules. Using its own MiXCR run on the RACE reads, TCRdb lists one record per CDR3 protein. This table has 360,000 or so distinct CDR3 sequences, about 6% appearing once. The time point: patch test 2, 6 weeks after DPC sensitization. Sample treatment: therapeutic diphenylcyclopropenone sensitization with weekly scalp DPC. In germline, CDR1 is DFQATT, CDR2 SNEGSKA (reference sequence). Trimming removed 0 bases at V and 6 bases at J, with 11 bases between. The CDR3 length is 13 residues.

The sequence derives from a woman aged 18-30 years with alopecia areata. Some clones in this sample may be carry-over from other donors' samples. The source material was whole blood, sampled in connection with sensitization to the hapten diphenylcyclopropenone (DPC). The chain couples TRBV20-1 to TRBJ1-2; D gene uncertain. CDR3 residues: CSARDSRWDGYTF. The CDR3 coding sequence is TGCAGTGCTAGAGACTCGAGATGGGATGGCTACACCTTC.